Reported below is one T cell receptor (beta chain). What it recognizes is unknown. This sample stems from a study of T cells after yellow fever vaccination. Study in general: SMART-Seq v4 Ultra Low Input prepared the low-cell-number fractions. Regarding the study as a whole: The secondary response showed a weaker magnitude and a faster peak, day 5 versus 15. At 95% to 97% for CD4 and 70% to 90% for CD8, most primary-vaccination clones showed up again after the booster.

The V gene's germline CDR1 is LGHDT and CDR2 YNNKEL (reference sequence). The CDR3 runs 15 residues. Trimming took off 1 base at V and 4 bases at J, with 11 bases between the two ends. Researchers made TCR cDNA using 5'RACE template switching, and this step added a universal primer site and UMIs. TCRdb re-analysed the 5' RACE reads in MiXCR, keeping a single row per CDR3 protein. The table has about 360,000 distinct CDR3 sequences, over 5% seen once. The input for sequencing was PBMCs, taken 5 days after the yellow fever booster vaccination. The V and J genes are TRBV3-1 and TRBJ2-1, with D possibly called TRBD1 or TRBD2 (5 bases each). This receptor was identified in a man aged 25 to 45 who received the YFV17D yellow fever vaccine. The CDR3 coding sequence is TGTGCCAGCAGCCAAGGGGGGAGAGCTTACAATGAGCAGTTCTTC. It encodes CASSQGGRAYNEQFF.